A single sample is the source of the 11 T cell receptor beta chains below, sequenced in a study of blood T cell repertoires in COVID-19. Produced via immunoSEQ multiplex PCR; TCRdb's table is partial and in-frame only. The sample carries about 170,000 clones, just under 90% recorded once. What was sequenced was peripheral blood. Source of these receptors: a man between 18 and 29 years old with active or convalescent COVID-19.

The V and J genes are TRBV5-1 and TRBJ1-1; D perhaps matches TRBD1 (5 bases). Germline V lookup: CDR1 SGHRS, CDR2 YFSETQ. The CDR3 extends over 13 amino acids. V lost 4 bases and J lost 1, with 8 bases in between. The DNA for the CDR3 is TGCGCCAGCAGCACCGGACAGAACACTGAAGCTTTCTTT. Its translation: CASSTGQNTEAFF.

V is TRBV7-2 and J is TRBJ2-5; the D is unclear. CDR3 size: 13 residues. Per the germline V gene, CDR1 is SGHTA and CDR2 is FQGNSA. With 4 bases removed from V and 5 bases from J, the gap between germline ends came to 11 bases. CDR3 amino acids: CASSSGPRETQYF. The DNA for the CDR3 is TGTGCCAGCAGCTCGGGTCCGAGGGAGACCCAGTACTTC.

The gene calls are TRBV6-4 and TRBJ2-1; 9 nucleotides agree with TRBD1. The length of the CDR3 is 16 residues. V shed 2 bases, J shed 1 base, and the junction held 3 bases outside the gene matches. CDR1 and CDR2 from the germline V gene are MRHNA and SNTAGT. CDR3 sequence (DNA): TGTGCCAGCAGTGACGGGGGGACAGGGTCCTACAATGAGCAGTTCTTC. It codes for CASSDGGTGSYNEQFF.

CDR3 loop: CASSTRDRGPNTEAFF. In DNA, the CDR3 is TGCGCCAGCAGTACCCGGGACAGGGGACCTAACACTGAAGCTTTCTTT. The chain combines TRBV10-2 with TRBJ1-1, with TRBD1 matching over 10 bases. Germline CDR1 is WSHSY and CDR2 is SAAADI. The V segment lost 5 bases and the J segment 2 bases; nucleotides outside the gene matches: 8. The CDR3 runs to 16 residues.

This sequence joins TRBV2 and TRBJ2-7, with 7 bases matching TRBD1. Trimming took 7 bases from V and 5 from J; bases not matched to a gene: 11. Germline V gene sequence: CDR1 SNHLY, CDR2 FYNNEI. The CDR3 is made up of 14 amino acids. The DNA for the CDR3 is TGTGCCAGCAAAGGGGGCGCACGTGGAGACGAGCAGTACTTC. Translation: CASKGGARGDEQYF.

The chain uses TRBV12-3 or TRBV12-4 and TRBJ1-4; D is unclear. This CDR3 comprises 13 residues. V was clipped by 5 bases and J by 4 bases, with 8 bases between them. The DNA of the CDR3 is TGTGCCAGCAGTAGGGAGGTTAATGAAAAACTGTTTTTT. This encodes CASSREVNEKLFF.

This rearrangement joins TRBV30 to TRBJ2-7; the match to TRBD2 covers 13 bases. The CDR3 spans 15 residues. Germline CDR1 GTSNPN, CDR2 SVGIG (reference sequence). J lost 4 bases, V lost 3 bases, and 6 bases had no gene match. The CDR3 region has the DNA TGTGCCTGGAGCTACGGACTAGCGGGGGAGTACGAGCAGTACGTC. It translates to CAWSYGLAGEYEQYV.

The rearrangement links TRBV6-5 to TRBJ1-1; D unresolved. V shed 5 bases and J shed 1 base, with 14 bases lying between them. Germline values: CDR1 MNHEY, CDR2 SVGAGI. This CDR3 has 15 residues. DNA of the CDR3: TGTGCCAGCAGTCCCTGGGCGCGTCAGAACACTGAAGCTTTCTTT. It codes for CASSPWARQNTEAFF.

The chain joins TRBV2 to TRBJ1-2, with D perhaps TRBD1 (5 bases). Trimming removed 3 bases at V and 3 bases at J, with 8 bases between. The CDR3 loop spans 13 amino acids. The germline CDR1 and CDR2 sequences are SNHLY and FYNNEI. The CDR3 loop is CASSEQGYYGYTF. The CDR3 DNA follows: TGTGCCAGCAGTGAGCAGGGCTACTATGGCTACACCTTC.

The chain carries TRBV4-2 and TRBJ2-5; weak D call: TRBD1 (5 bases). The germline V gene has CDR1 LGHNA and CDR2 YNFKEQ. The CDR3 has 15 amino acids. The V end was cut by 1 base, the J end by 8 bases, with 17 bases between. The CDR3 nucleotides read TGTGCCAGCAGCCAAGGTCTGGGGCAGATGGAAACCCAGTACTTC. Amino acids: CASSQGLGQMETQYF.

DNA for the CDR3: TGCAGCGTTAGGACAGGGCGCTACGAGCAGTACTTC. This sequence encodes CSVRTGRYEQYF. V and J are TRBV29-1 and TRBJ2-7, with 8 bases that match TRBD1. The CDR3 loop spans 12 amino acids. Germline V CDR1 and CDR2: SQVTM, ANQGSEA. Unmatched junction bases numbered 3, after V lost 5 bases and J lost 3 bases.